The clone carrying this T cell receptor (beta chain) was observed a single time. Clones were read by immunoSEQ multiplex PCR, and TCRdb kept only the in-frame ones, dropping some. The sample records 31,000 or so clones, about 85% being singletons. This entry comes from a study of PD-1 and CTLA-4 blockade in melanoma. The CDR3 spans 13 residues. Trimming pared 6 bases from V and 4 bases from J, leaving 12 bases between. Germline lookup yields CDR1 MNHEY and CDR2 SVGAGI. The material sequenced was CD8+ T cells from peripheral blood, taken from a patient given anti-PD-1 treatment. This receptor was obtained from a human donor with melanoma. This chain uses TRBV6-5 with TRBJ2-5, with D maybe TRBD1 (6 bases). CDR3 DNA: TGTGCCAGCAGACAAGGGGGTCGAGAGACCCAGTACTTC. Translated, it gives CASRQGGRETQYF.